This entry describes one TCR beta chain. This record belongs to a study of shared clonotypes between healthy human individuals. Partitioning of CD4+ cells yielded a CD45RA+ naive subset and a CD45RA-negative memory subset. This table comes from immunoSEQ multiplex PCR, and its TCRdb copy is limited to in-frame clones, with some not included. The top ten hold 0.89% of the sample, which has about a million clones, 60% to 85% seen once. Trimming stripped 4 bases from V and 0 bases from J, with 7 bases between. This CDR3 has 14 residues. Per the germline V gene, CDR1 is KGHSH and CDR2 is LQKENI. Sample: memory CD4+ T cells from PBMCs. Regarding subset: CD45RA-negative fraction. The V and J genes are TRBV18 and TRBJ1-3; D remains ambiguous. The TCR originated in a man aged 18 to 30 in good health. Some clones in this sample may be carry-over from other donors' samples. CDR3 coding DNA: TGTGCCAGCTCACTGCAGAACTCTGGAAACACCATATATTTT. Its protein is CASSLQNSGNTIYF.